What follows are 26 T cell receptor beta chains derived from one specimen sequenced in a study of Graves' ophthalmopathy and Graves' hyperthyroidism. Researchers took RNA transcripts and amplified TCR beta CDR3 regions from them. An initial RT-PCR round employing HTBI primers preceded a second-round multiplex PCR. Using its own MiXCR run on the multiplex PCR reads, TCRdb lists one record per CDR3 protein. The table has 580,000 or so distinct CDR3 sequences, 35% to 45% seen once. Specimen: peripheral blood or thyroid tissue (not recorded which). The source of these receptors is an adult man with Graves' hyperthyroidism.

This clonotype was seen ten or more times. V gene TRBV20-1 combines with J gene TRBJ2-5; TRBD2 aligns across 12 bases. The CDR3 is 15 residues long. Looked up from germline, CDR1 is DFQATT and CDR2 is SNEGSKA (reference sequence). V trimming: 7 bases; J trimming: 2 bases; junction bases outside the gene matches: 8. CDR3: CSGVPSGRVQETQYF. The DNA for the CDR3 is TGCAGTGGGGTCCCTAGCGGGAGGGTACAAGAGACCCAGTACTTC.

Here the CDR3 DNA reads TGTGCCACCAGCTTCCGGGTCAGAGCCACTGAAGCTTTCTTT. Translation: CATSFRVRATEAFF. V is TRBV15 and J is TRBJ1-1, with unresolved D. Germline V gene sequence: CDR1 LNHNV, CDR2 YYDKDF (reference sequence). V dropped 5 bases and J dropped 4 bases, with 14 bases sitting between them. The CDR3 has 14 amino acids.

This clonotype was seen at least ten times. The CDR3 sequence: CASSLGDLRTGGWGYTF. The CDR3 region has the DNA TGCGCCAGCAGCTTGGGGGACCTACGGACAGGGGGCTGGGGCTACACCTTC. The chain has TRBV5-1 and TRBJ1-2, with 11 nucleotides matching TRBD1. CDR1 SGHRS and CDR2 YFSETQ come from the germline V gene. This CDR3 spans 17 amino acids. Trimming removed 0 bases from V and 8 bases from J; junction bases left unmatched: 12.

Concerning this clonotype itself: This sequence may be a read error, since a much larger clone differs from it by one base. The gene calls are TRBV24-1 and TRBJ1-1; 8 bases match TRBD1. Per germline, CDR1 KGHDR and CDR2 SFDVKD. The CDR3 has 12 residues. The CDR3 reads CATSDHDRGALF. In DNA, the CDR3 is TGTGCCACCAGTGACCATGACAGGGGAGCTCTCTTT.

The chain employs TRBV24-1 and TRBJ2-3; no reliable D call. Germline-derived CDR1 and CDR2 are KGHDR and SFDVKD. The CDR3 length is 13 residues. Trimming removed 3 bases at V and 3 bases at J, with 6 bases between. This CDR3 is CATSDVWTDTQYF. CDR3 sequence (DNA): TGTGCCACCAGTGATGTTTGGACAGATACGCAGTATTTT.

This clonotype showed up just a few times. V and J are TRBV6-1 and TRBJ2-5, with TRBD1 matching over 7 bases. With 5 bases clipped from V and 4 bases from J, the junction kept 10 bases outside the gene matches. The CDR3 is made up of 15 amino acids. CDR1 MNHNS and CDR2 SASEGT come from the germline V gene. The CDR3 protein is CASSTGAYDRETQYF. CDR3 bases: TGTGCCAGCAGTACAGGGGCCTACGATCGAGAGACCCAGTACTTC.

This clonotype appeared many times. This rearrangement joins TRBV28 to TRBJ1-5, with D hard to call. Germline CDR1 MDHEN, CDR2 SYDVKM. V shed 7 bases and J shed 7 bases, with 11 bases lying between them. The length of the CDR3 is 12 residues. The CDR3 here is CASKAGEQPQHF. The CDR3 DNA reads TGTGCCAGCAAGGCCGGCGAACAGCCCCAGCATTTT. The full variable domain, with the rest looked up from reference TRBV28 and TRBJ1-5, is DVKVTQSSRYLVKRTGEKVFLECVQDMDHENMFWYRQDPGLGLRLIYFSYDVKMKEKGDIPEGYSVSREKKERFSLILESASTNQTSMYLCASKAGEQPQHFGDGTRLSIL.

V and J are TRBV6-2 or TRBV6-3 and TRBJ1-2, with D possibly matching TRBD1 (5 bases). V was pared by 0 bases and J by 2 bases, with 16 bases between. This CDR3 contains 17 residues. In germline, CDR1 is MNHEY, CDR2 SVGEGT. CDR3 in DNA: TGTGCCAGCAGTTACTCGATACCGGGGGGACGCAACTATGGCTACACCTTC. Encoded protein: CASSYSIPGGRNYGYTF.

The chain couples TRBV19 to TRBJ1-5; 7 nucleotides agree with TRBD1. The CDR3 sequence is 15 residues long. Looked up from germline, CDR1 is LNHDA and CDR2 is SQIVND (reference sequence). Unmatched junction bases numbered 11, after V lost 9 bases and J lost 3 bases. The CDR3 sequence is CASRQDRVNNQPQHF. CDR3 DNA sequence: TGTGCCAGCCGACAAGACAGGGTAAACAATCAGCCCCAGCATTTT.

This clonotype has just a few counts. V and J are TRBV20-1 and TRBJ1-5, with 8 nucleotides matching TRBD1. The CDR3 runs to 12 residues. Germline V gene sequence: CDR1 DFQATT, CDR2 SNEGSKA (reference sequence). CDR3 amino acids: CSADRGPQPQHF. CDR3 DNA: TGCAGCGCCGACAGGGGTCCTCAGCCCCAGCATTTT.

The gene calls are TRBV29-1 and TRBJ2-5, with a tentative D call TRBD2 (5 bases). Per germline, CDR1 SQVTM and CDR2 ANQGSEA. Deletions cut 4 bases from V and 1 base from J, with 10 bases between. The CDR3 spans 13 residues. DNA of the CDR3: TGCAGCGTTGGTGACTATCCCCAAGAGACCCAGTACTTC. It specifies CSVGDYPQETQYF.

This clonotype appeared many times. The chain uses TRBV6-5 and TRBJ1-5, with 7 bases fitting TRBD1. Germline assignment: CDR1 MNHEY and CDR2 SVGAGI. The trim removed 5 bases at V and 3 bases at J, leaving 7 bases unmatched. This CDR3 spans 15 amino acids. CDR3 protein: CASSMTGPPNQPQHF. CDR3 in DNA: TGTGCCAGCAGTATGACAGGGCCTCCCAATCAGCCCCAGCATTTT.

The V gene is TRBV29-1, the J gene TRBJ2-7; possible D gene TRBD2, 6 bases. The CDR3 totals 16 residues. Trimming stripped 3 bases from V and 5 bases from J, with 23 bases between. Per germline, CDR1 SQVTM and CDR2 ANQGSEA. CDR3 DNA sequence: TGCAGCGTTGACGGATTGGGGCAGGGAGGCTTGAACGAGCAGTACTTC. Amino acids: CSVDGLGQGGLNEQYF.

This clonotype was seen many times. V gene TRBV7-9 combines with J gene TRBJ2-5, with D perhaps matching TRBD1 (6 bases). CDR3 length: 16 amino acids. V was clipped by 5 bases and J by 2 bases, with 18 bases between them. The germline gives CDR1 SEHNR, CDR2 FQNEAQ (reference sequence). For the CDR3, the DNA is TGTGCCAGCAGCCCTAGCCCTGGGGGCGGACAAGAGACCCAGTACTTC. Translation gives CASSPSPGGGQETQYF.

This clonotype has a count of ten or more. This chain connects TRBV6-1 to TRBJ1-1; 12 positions match TRBD1. Germline loops: CDR1 MNHNS, CDR2 SASEGT. Losses at the gene ends were 6 bases for V and 4 bases for J; bases not matched to a gene: 9. The CDR3 has 16 residues. This CDR3 is CASSGDRGRLSTEAFF. CDR3 DNA sequence: TGTGCCAGCAGCGGGGACAGGGGGCGTTTAAGCACTGAAGCTTTCTTT.

This clonotype appeared many times. The chain recombines TRBV6-6 with TRBJ1-3; maybe TRBD1 (5 bases). V lost 7 bases to trimming and J lost 4 bases, with 14 bases between them. The CDR3 is 14 amino acids. Germline CDR1 MNHNY, CDR2 SVGAGI (reference sequence). In DNA form, the CDR3 reads TGTGCCAGCACTGACCCCAGGGAAGGAAACACCATATATTTT. As protein: CASTDPREGNTIYF.

The V call is TRBV18, the J call TRBJ1-6, with a possible D match to TRBD1 (6 bases). The CDR3 sequence is 15 residues long. Looked up from germline, CDR1 is KGHSH and CDR2 is LQKENI. V was trimmed by 2 bases and J by 10 bases, leaving 15 bases between them. CDR3 loop: CASSPEGVSGSPLHF. DNA for the CDR3: TGTGCCAGCTCACCAGAGGGGGTCTCGGGCTCACCCCTCCACTTT.

This clonotype was detected only a few times. The chain couples TRBV18 to TRBJ1-5; a weak D match, TRBD1 (5 bases). The CDR3 covers 13 residues. V was cut by 6 bases and J by 5 bases, with 11 bases left in between. Germline V CDR1 and CDR2: KGHSH, LQKENI. For the CDR3, the DNA is TGTGCCAGCTCCTACAGAGGGGATCAGCCCCAGCATTTT. This translates into CASSYRGDQPQHF.

This clonotype has at least ten counts. V and J are TRBV7-2 and TRBJ1-2; D is undetermined. Trimming removed 5 bases from V and 4 bases from J, with 17 bases in between. From germline, CDR1 is SGHTA and CDR2 FQGNSA. This CDR3 contains 15 residues. In DNA form, the CDR3 reads TGTGCCAGCAGCATCATCGGTACAGATCTCTATGGCTACACCTTC. Translation gives CASSIIGTDLYGYTF.

This clonotype was observed a handful of times. The V and J genes are TRBV7-9 and TRBJ2-7, with D possibly matching TRBD1 (5 bases). CDR1 and CDR2 (germline): SEHNR, FQNEAQ (reference sequence). The ends were cut back, 5 bases at V and 0 bases at J, with 20 bases in the middle. The CDR3 length is 17 residues. CDR3 region: CASSQVYSGPRSYEQYF. The CDR3 region has the DNA TGTGCCAGCAGCCAAGTCTATTCAGGGCCACGCTCCTACGAGCAGTACTTC.

This clonotype came up once. This clone may be a read error of a much larger clone one base away. The chain uses TRBV24-1 and TRBJ1-4, with 10 bases identical to TRBD1. Germline V gene data show CDR1 as KGHDR and CDR2 as SFDVKD. J gave up 5 bases and V 4 bases, and 3 bases lay outside the gene matches. The CDR3 length is 15 residues. CDR3 residues: CATSDPGQGNEKLFF. Written as DNA, the CDR3 is TGTGCCACCAGTGACCCGGGACAGGGGAATGAAAAACTGTTTTTT.

At least ten counts were recorded for this clonotype. The chain recombines TRBV20-1 with TRBJ1-2; 7 bases line up with TRBD1. V gave up 3 bases and J gave up 8 bases; unmatched junction bases: 9. CDR1 DFQATT and CDR2 SNEGSKA come from the germline V gene (reference sequence). The CDR3 runs 13 residues. The CDR3 DNA reads as TGCAGTGCTAGTGTGGTAGGGGGCGACGGCTACACCTTC. This codes for CSASVVGGDGYTF.

This clonotype was found a few times. CDR3 loop: CASSIRSPIVYEQYF. The CDR3 DNA reads as TGTGCCAGCAGCATAAGGTCACCCATTGTCTACGAGCAGTACTTC. The chain links TRBV6-1 to TRBJ2-7; D unresolved. CDR3 length: 15 amino acids. Germline CDR1 is MNHNS and CDR2 is SASEGT. The V end lost 6 bases, the J end lost 3 bases, and 18 bases lay between the germline ends.

A note on this clonotype: This sequence may be a read error, since a much larger clone differs from it by one base. The rearrangement joins TRBV12-3 or TRBV12-4 to TRBJ1-5; D gene uncertain. The CDR3 has 15 residues. Trimming shortened V by 5 bases and J by 4 bases, and 15 bases separated the two germline ends. The CDR3 region is CASSLSPSVNQPQHF. The CDR3 DNA follows: TGTGCCAGCAGTCTATCTCCTTCGGTTAATCAGCCCCAGCATTTT.

There are a few counts of this clonotype. The chain recombines TRBV19 with TRBJ1-5, with D uncertain. The germline V gene has CDR1 LNHDA and CDR2 SQIVND (reference sequence). The ends were cut back, 7 bases at V and 9 bases at J, with 22 bases in the middle. The CDR3 contains 15 residues. As DNA, the CDR3 is TGTGCCAGTATAAAGTCGAGGACGCTCCCGTGGCCCCAGCATTTT. Its translation: CASIKSRTLPWPQHF.

CDR3 protein: CASKSAGVKETQYF. The CDR3 coding sequence is TGCGCCAGCAAGTCAGCGGGAGTAAAAGAGACCCAGTACTTC. The rearrangement links TRBV5-1 to TRBJ2-5, with 8 nucleotides matching TRBD2. Per germline, CDR1 SGHRS and CDR2 YFSETQ. This CDR3 is built from 14 residues. V gave up 6 bases and J gave up 3 bases; unmatched junction bases: 7.